The rows below give T cell receptor beta chains drawn from one sample of a study of vaccination and CD4 T cells after COVID-19. No antigen has been assigned to these receptors. TCRdb reanalysed the PCR reads using MiXCR and keeps one entry per CDR3 protein. This table has about 17,000 distinct CDR3 sequences, 60% appearing once. Sequences were obtained from CD4+ T cells from blood, cultured in vitro. Source of these receptors: a human donor who had recovered from COVID-19. CDR3s include the opening cysteine and the closing phenylalanine or tryptophan. The D gene is left open where the match is weak. Clone size, where shown, is once, few, many, or a class for clones that have expanded.

cdr3_length,j_call,clone_size,v_call,d_call,cdr3_nt,cdr3_aa
13,TRBJ1-2,NA,TRBV20-1,NA,TGCAGTGCTGCCCCCCAAGTCGCCTATGGCTACACCTTC,CSAAPQVAYGYTF
18,TRBJ2-5,NA,TRBV20-1,NA,TGCAGTGCTAGAGACCCCGGGACTTTCGACTATTTTGCAGAGACCCAGTACTTC,CSARDPGTFDYFAETQYF
15,TRBJ1-5,NA,TRBV7-8,NA,TGTGCCAGCAGCCAGGGGACCTTGGGGGATCAGCCCCAGCATTTT,CASSQGTLGDQPQHF
13,TRBJ1-5,few,TRBV10-3,TRBD1,TGTGCCATCAATGACAGGGTGGGTCAGCCCCAGCATTTT,CAINDRVGQPQHF
16,TRBJ2-1,NA,TRBV7-2,TRBD2,TGTGCCAGCAGCCGGACTAGCGGGGGGTCTTACAATGAGCAGTTCTTC,CASSRTSGGSYNEQFF
13,TRBJ1-1,few,TRBV27,NA,TGTGCCAGCAGTCTACGCGGGAACACTGAAGCTTTCTTT,CASSLRGNTEAFF
12,TRBJ2-3,few,TRBV20-1,NA,TGCAGTGCTGGACTAAGCACAGATACGCAGTATTTT,CSAGLSTDTQYF
15,TRBJ1-6,few,TRBV6-1,TRBD1,TGTGCCAGCAGTCCAGGGGGATCCTATAATTCACCCCTCCACTTT,CASSPGGSYNSPLHF
14,TRBJ2-7,NA,TRBV7-2,TRBD1,TGTGCCAGCAGCGGCCGGACAGGGGGCTACGAGCAGTACTTC,CASSGRTGGYEQYF
17,TRBJ1-3,few,TRBV7-9,NA,TGTGCCAGCAGCTTAGCGCTAGTCGGGGGTCCTGGAAACACCATATATTTT,CASSLALVGGPGNTIYF
16,TRBJ2-3,NA,TRBV7-9,TRBD2,TGTGCCAGCAGCTTCGGGACTAGCGGGAGCACAGATACGCAGTATTTT,CASSFGTSGSTDTQYF
12,TRBJ2-5,NA,TRBV2,NA,TGTGCCACCCAGTCTCCGGGGGAGACCCAGTACTTC,CATQSPGETQYF
13,TRBJ2-3,NA,TRBV20-1,NA,TGCAGTGCTAGCAGCGGGAGCACAGATACGCAGTATTTT,CSASSGSTDTQYF
14,TRBJ2-7,few,TRBV27,NA,TGTGCCAGCAGTTTATCGCGGAGCTCCTACGAGCAGTACTTC,CASSLSRSSYEQYF
14,TRBJ1-1,NA,TRBV18,NA,TGTGCCACCATGACCGGGGGGAGAGACACTGAAGCTTTCTTT,CATMTGGRDTEAFF
15,TRBJ2-1,few,TRBV30,NA,TGTGCCTGGAGTGAGGGGGTAGCCCCGGTCAATGAGCAGTTCTTC,CAWSEGVAPVNEQFF
14,TRBJ2-7,NA,TRBV6-1,NA,TGTGCCAGTGGATCCGGGGTAGGCTCCTACGAGCAGTACTTC,CASGSGVGSYEQYF
16,TRBJ2-1,few,TRBV19,TRBD1,TGTGCCAGTAGTCTCCCACCGGGACAGTCCTACAATGAGCAGTTCTTC,CASSLPPGQSYNEQFF
13,TRBJ2-7,NA,TRBV11-3,TRBD1,TGTGCCAGCTTCGACAGGGCTGTCCGCGAGCAGTACTTC,CASFDRAVREQYF
14,TRBJ1-1,NA,TRBV20-1,NA,TGCAGTGCTAGCCCGGGACACCTGAACACTGAAGCTTTCTTT,CSASPGHLNTEAFF
21,TRBJ2-3,few,TRBV11-1,TRBD1,TGTGCCAGCAGCTCGGCAGGAGTGACAGGGGTTGTCAAAGGGGGCACAGATACGCAGTATTTT,CASSSAGVTGVVKGGTDTQYF
15,TRBJ2-3,NA,TRBV20-1,TRBD2,TGCAGTGCTAGTTATCGCGGGGGGGGCACAGATACGCAGTATTTT,CSASYRGGGTDTQYF
16,TRBJ2-1,NA,TRBV21-1,NA,TGTGCCAGCAGCTTGAAAGGGCTAGCGGGGGATGGGGAGCAGTTCTTC,CASSLKGLAGDGEQFF
16,TRBJ2-3,NA,TRBV7-2,NA,TGTGCCAGCAGCTTAGCGCGAGGGATAAGCACAGATACGCAGTATTTT,CASSLARGISTDTQYF
13,TRBJ1-2,NA,TRBV20-1,NA,TGCAGTGCCGGCGCGGGCTTGGCGGGGGGCTACACCTTC,CSAGAGLAGGYTF
14,TRBJ1-1,NA,TRBV18,NA,TGTGCCAGCTCACCTCTAGTGGGGAACACTGAAGCTTTCTTT,CASSPLVGNTEAFF
11,TRBJ1-2,once,TRBV7-9,NA,TGTGCCAGCAGCTTACCTCGGGGCTACACCTTC,CASSLPRGYTF
17,TRBJ2-7,few,TRBV20-1,TRBD2,TGCAGTGCTAGAGGTCCATGGCGGGGGGGAATCTCCTACGAGCAGTACTTC,CSARGPWRGGISYEQYF
12,TRBJ2-3,NA,TRBV6-1,NA,TGTGCCAGCAGTGAAACGGCAGATACGCAGTATTTT,CASSETADTQYF
14,TRBJ2-3,NA,TRBV7-2,NA,TGTGCCAGCAGCTTATTTAGGGGGACAGATACGCAGTATTTT,CASSLFRGTDTQYF
15,TRBJ2-3,NA,TRBV10-3,TRBD1,TGTGCCATCAGTGCGACAGGGAGTGACACAGATACGCAGTATTTT,CAISATGSDTDTQYF
15,TRBJ2-2,NA,TRBV20-1,NA,TGCAGTGCTAGAGATCTGGGGAAAAATGCCGGGGAGCTGTTTTTT,CSARDLGKNAGELFF
15,TRBJ2-5,NA,TRBV7-8,NA,TGTGCCAGCAGCTTAGGGTCTGGCCAACAAGAGACCCAGTACTTC,CASSLGSGQQETQYF
13,TRBJ1-1,large,TRBV15,NA,TGTGCCACCAGCAGGAAACCAGGGGCTGAAGCTTTCTTT,CATSRKPGAEAFF
14,TRBJ2-3,NA,TRBV7-3,NA,TGTGCCAGCAGCCTCACAGGGTTAACAGATGCGCAGTATTTT,CASSLTGLTDAQYF
13,TRBJ1-5,NA,TRBV20-1,NA,TGCAGTGTTGGCATGGGGGCGGTTCAGCCCCAGCATTTT,CSVGMGAVQPQHF
14,TRBJ2-7,NA,TRBV7-2,NA,TGTGCCAGCAGCCGCCCCGGAGGCGGCTACGAGCAGTACTTC,CASSRPGGGYEQYF
16,TRBJ1-5,NA,TRBV6-1,NA,TGTGCCAGCAGTCAATTACAGGGATATAGCAATCAGCCCCAGCATTTT,CASSQLQGYSNQPQHF
13,TRBJ2-1,NA,TRBV20-1,TRBD2,TGCAGTGCTAGCTGGCGGGAGGTCTCGGAGCAGTTCTTC,CSASWREVSEQFF
13,TRBJ2-1,NA,TRBV20-1,NA,TGCAGTGCTAGAGGACACGGGGGAGATGAGCAGTTCTTC,CSARGHGGDEQFF
15,TRBJ2-2,few,TRBV7-8,NA,TGTGCCAGCAGCTTAGCGCTACAGGGCACCGGGGAGCTGTTTTTT,CASSLALQGTGELFF
15,TRBJ2-3,once,TRBV9,TRBD2,TGTGCCAGCAGCGAGGGACTAGCCCACACAGATACGCAGTATTTT,CASSEGLAHTDTQYF
13,TRBJ2-2,NA,TRBV2,TRBD1,TGTGCCAGCCGGGACAGGGTGGTCGGGGAGCTGTTTTTT,CASRDRVVGELFF